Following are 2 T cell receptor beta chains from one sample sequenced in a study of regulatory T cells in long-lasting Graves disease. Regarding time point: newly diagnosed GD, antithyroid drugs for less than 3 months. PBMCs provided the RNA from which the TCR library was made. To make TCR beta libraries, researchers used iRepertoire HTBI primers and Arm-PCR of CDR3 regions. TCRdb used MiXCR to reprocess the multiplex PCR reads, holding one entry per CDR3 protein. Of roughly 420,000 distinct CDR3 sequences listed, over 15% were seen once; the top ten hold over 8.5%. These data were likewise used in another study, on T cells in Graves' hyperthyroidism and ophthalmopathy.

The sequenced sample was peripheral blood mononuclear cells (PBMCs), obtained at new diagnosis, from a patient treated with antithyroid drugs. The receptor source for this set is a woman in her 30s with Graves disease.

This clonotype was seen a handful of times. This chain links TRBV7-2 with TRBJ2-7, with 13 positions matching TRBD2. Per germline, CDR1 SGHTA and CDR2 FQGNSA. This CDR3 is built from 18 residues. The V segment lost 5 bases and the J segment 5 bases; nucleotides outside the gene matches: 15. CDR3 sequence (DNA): TGTGCCAGCAGCCATCCGACTAGCGGGAGGTCCAAGGTAGACGAGCAGTACTTC. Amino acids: CASSHPTSGRSKVDEQYF.

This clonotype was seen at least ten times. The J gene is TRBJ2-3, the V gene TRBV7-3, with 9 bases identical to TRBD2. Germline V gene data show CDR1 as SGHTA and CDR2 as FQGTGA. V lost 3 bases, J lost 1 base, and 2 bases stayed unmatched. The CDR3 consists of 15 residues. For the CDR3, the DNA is TGTGCCAGCAGCTTGACTAGCGGAGGCACAGATACGCAGTATTTT. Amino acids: CASSLTSGGTDTQYF.